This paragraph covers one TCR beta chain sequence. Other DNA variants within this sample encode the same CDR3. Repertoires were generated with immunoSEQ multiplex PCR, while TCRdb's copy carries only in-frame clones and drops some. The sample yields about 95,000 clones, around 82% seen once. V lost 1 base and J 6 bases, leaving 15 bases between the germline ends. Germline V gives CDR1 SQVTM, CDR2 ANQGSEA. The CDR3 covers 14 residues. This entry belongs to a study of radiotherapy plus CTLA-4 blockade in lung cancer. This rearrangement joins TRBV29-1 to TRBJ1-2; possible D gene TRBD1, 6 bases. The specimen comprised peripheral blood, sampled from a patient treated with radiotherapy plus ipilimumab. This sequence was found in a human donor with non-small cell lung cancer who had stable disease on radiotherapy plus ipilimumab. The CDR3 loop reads CSVEGGRGRDGYTF. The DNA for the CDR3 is TGCAGCGTTGAAGGGGGGCGGGGGCGAGATGGCTACACCTTC.